This note documents a single T cell receptor (beta chain) sequence. In the source study's methods: Using reference gene primer amplification, nucleated cell counts were estimated. This table comes from immunoSEQ multiplex PCR, and its TCRdb copy is limited to in-frame clones, with some not included. V, J and clone size are those of that table, while D and trimming were read from the DNA. Found here are 140,000 to 150,000 clones, more than 65% of them singletons; the top ten hold roughly 10%. The V end lost 2 bases, the J end lost 2 bases, and 6 bases lay between the germline ends. Germline CDR1 and CDR2: LGHNA and YSLEER. This CDR3 region has 13 residues. This specimen belongs to a study of blood T cell repertoires in COVID-19. Study context: Samples came from the United States, Italy and Spain, spanning acute and convalescent COVID-19. PBMCs, B-cell-depleted T cells, or T cells provided the cDNA or gDNA that made up the material.

The clonotype was recovered from a man aged 55-75 years with active or convalescent COVID-19. This chain uses TRBV4-3 with TRBJ1-1; D is possibly TRBD1 (5 bases). The specimen was peripheral blood. The chain's CDR3 is CASSQTGNTEAFF. DNA for the CDR3: TGCGCCAGCAGCCAAACAGGTAACACTGAAGCTTTCTTT.